These T cell receptor beta chains were read from a single sample in a study of T cells in tuberculosis. The method was immunoSEQ multiplex PCR; TCRdb's version includes in-frame clones alone and lacks a portion of them. The repertoire holds 35,000 to 55,000 clones, with about 95% as singletons. The specimen sequenced was PBMCs. Receptor source: a donor aged 10 to 29 with latent tuberculosis or without tuberculosis infection. Some clones in this sample may be carry-over from other donors' samples. Both conserved end residues are part of each CDR3. A D gene is named only where the DNA matches it firmly. Only part of the rows carry a size: once, few, many, or a class if the clone is expanded.

J gene: TRBJ2-1
clone size: NA
D gene: TRBD2
V gene: TRBV19
CDR3 DNA: TGTGCCAGTAGTATAGGGCTAGCGGGAGAAAAGGCCAATGAGCAGTTCTTC
CDR3 protein: CASSIGLAGEKANEQFF

J gene: TRBJ1-1
clone size: NA
D gene: NA
V gene: TRBV11-2
CDR3 DNA: TGTGCCAGCAGCTTAGCCCAGGGCTTGAACACTGAAGCTTTCTTT
CDR3 protein: CASSLAQGLNTEAFF

J gene: TRBJ2-3
clone size: NA
D gene: TRBD2
V gene: TRBV7-2
CDR3 DNA: TGTGCCAGCAGCCAGGGACTAGCGGCGGATACGCAGTATTTT
CDR3 protein: CASSQGLAADTQYF

J gene: TRBJ1-4
clone size: NA
D gene: TRBD1
V gene: TRBV4-1
CDR3 DNA: TGCGCCAGCAGCCAAACACAGGGGGAAAAACTGTTTTTT
CDR3 protein: CASSQTQGEKLFF

J gene: TRBJ2-1
clone size: once
D gene: NA
V gene: TRBV6-5
CDR3 DNA: TGTGCCAGCAGTTACGCTAGCGTACGGAATGAGCAGTTCTTC
CDR3 protein: CASSYASVRNEQFF

J gene: TRBJ2-4
clone size: NA
D gene: TRBD2
V gene: TRBV19
CDR3 DNA: TGTGCCAGTAGTCTACCTAGCGGGTCAACCCTGATGGCCAAAAACATTCAGTACTTC
CDR3 protein: CASSLPSGSTLMAKNIQYF

J gene: TRBJ2-2
clone size: NA
D gene: NA
V gene: TRBV30
CDR3 DNA: TGTGCCTGGAGTTACAGGGACCCCGGGGAGCTGTTTTTT
CDR3 protein: CAWSYRDPGELFF

J gene: TRBJ2-7
clone size: NA
D gene: NA
V gene: TRBV28
CDR3 DNA: TGTGCCAGCAGTTATGGGAGAACCTCCTACGAGCAGTACTTC
CDR3 protein: CASSYGRTSYEQYF

J gene: TRBJ1-4
clone size: few
D gene: TRBD1
V gene: TRBV10-3
CDR3 DNA: TGTGCCATCAGTGAGGGACAGGAGTATGAAAAACTGTTTTTT
CDR3 protein: CAISEGQEYEKLFF

J gene: TRBJ2-4
clone size: once
D gene: NA
V gene: TRBV6-5
CDR3 DNA: TGTGCCAGCAGACAGGGTGGCAAAAACATTCAGTACTTC
CDR3 protein: CASRQGGKNIQYF

J gene: TRBJ2-7
clone size: NA
D gene: TRBD2
V gene: TRBV28
CDR3 DNA: TGTGCCAGCAGCAGACTAGCACGCGCCTACGAGCAGTACTTC
CDR3 protein: CASSRLARAYEQYF

J gene: TRBJ2-4
clone size: NA
D gene: TRBD2
V gene: TRBV4-2
CDR3 DNA: TGTGCCAGCAGCGTACTAGCGGGGGGGACCAAAAACATTCAGTACTTC
CDR3 protein: CASSVLAGGTKNIQYF

J gene: TRBJ1-2
clone size: NA
D gene: TRBD1
V gene: TRBV6-1
CDR3 DNA: TGTGCCAGCAGTCAGGGGGACTATGGCTACACCTTC
CDR3 protein: CASSQGDYGYTF

J gene: TRBJ2-1
clone size: NA
D gene: TRBD2
V gene: TRBV6-5
CDR3 DNA: TGTGCCAGCAGTTACCCTAGCGGCCCAACCAATGAGCAGTTCTTC
CDR3 protein: CASSYPSGPTNEQFF

J gene: TRBJ2-7
clone size: NA
D gene: TRBD1
V gene: TRBV2
CDR3 DNA: TGTGCCAGCAGTGCTAGGGACAGGGTATTCTACGAGCAGTACTTC
CDR3 protein: CASSARDRVFYEQYF

J gene: TRBJ2-7
clone size: NA
D gene: TRBD2
V gene: TRBV4-3
CDR3 DNA: TGCGCCAGCAGCCAAGCAACTAGCGTCCCCTACGAGCAGTACTTC
CDR3 protein: CASSQATSVPYEQYF

J gene: TRBJ2-7
clone size: NA
D gene: NA
V gene: TRBV28
CDR3 DNA: TGTGCCAGCAGACCTGCAGGTTCCTACGAGCAGTACTTC
CDR3 protein: CASRPAGSYEQYF

J gene: TRBJ1-2
clone size: once
D gene: TRBD1
V gene: TRBV30
CDR3 DNA: TGTGCCTGGTCACAGGGGAGCTATGGCTACACCTTC
CDR3 protein: CAWSQGSYGYTF

J gene: TRBJ1-5
clone size: NA
D gene: NA
V gene: TRBV9
CDR3 DNA: TGTGCCAGCAGCGTAGGGGGGCTTCAGCCCCAGCATTTT
CDR3 protein: CASSVGGLQPQHF

J gene: TRBJ2-1
clone size: NA
D gene: NA
V gene: TRBV5-5
CDR3 DNA: TGTGCCAGCAGTCCCCCGGGGAGCTACAATGAGCAGTTCTTC
CDR3 protein: CASSPPGSYNEQFF

J gene: TRBJ2-1
clone size: once
D gene: NA
V gene: TRBV27
CDR3 DNA: TGTGCCAGCAGTTTATTATTTGCGGATGAGCAGTTCTTC
CDR3 protein: CASSLLFADEQFF

J gene: TRBJ2-1
clone size: NA
D gene: TRBD2
V gene: TRBV19
CDR3 DNA: TGTGCCAGTAGTATCGGGACTCCAAGCGGGGGTGAGCAGTTCTTC
CDR3 protein: CASSIGTPSGGEQFF

J gene: TRBJ2-7
clone size: NA
D gene: TRBD2
V gene: TRBV10-3
CDR3 DNA: TGTGCCATCAGTGAGTTCGCGGGAGATTACGAGCAGTACTTC
CDR3 protein: CAISEFAGDYEQYF

J gene: TRBJ2-1
clone size: NA
D gene: TRBD2
V gene: TRBV4-3
CDR3 DNA: TGCGCCAGCAGCCAAGATAGCGGGAGGGCCGGGGGGGTTTACAATGAGCAGTTCTTC
CDR3 protein: CASSQDSGRAGGVYNEQFF

J gene: TRBJ1-2
clone size: NA
D gene: TRBD1
V gene: TRBV10-2
CDR3 DNA: TGCGCCAGCAGTGGCGGGACAGGGGGCGTTAATGATGGCTACACCTTC
CDR3 protein: CASSGGTGGVNDGYTF

J gene: TRBJ2-1
clone size: NA
D gene: NA
V gene: TRBV6-4
CDR3 DNA: TGTGCCAGCAGGGGAGTCCCCGGCGGTGAGCAGTTCTTC
CDR3 protein: CASRGVPGGEQFF

J gene: TRBJ1-5
clone size: NA
D gene: NA
V gene: TRBV19
CDR3 DNA: TGTGCCAGTAGTATAAGGCCCGGACAGCCTAATCAGCCCCAGCATTTT
CDR3 protein: CASSIRPGQPNQPQHF

J gene: TRBJ2-3
clone size: NA
D gene: NA
V gene: TRBV19
CDR3 DNA: TGTGCCAGTAGCCATAGCGGCACAGATACGCAGTATTTT
CDR3 protein: CASSHSGTDTQYF

J gene: TRBJ1-1
clone size: NA
D gene: NA
V gene: TRBV5-1
CDR3 DNA: TGCGCCAGCAGCTTGGGGCGGATTTGGACTGAAGCTTTCTTT
CDR3 protein: CASSLGRIWTEAFF

J gene: TRBJ1-2
clone size: NA
D gene: NA
V gene: TRBV19
CDR3 DNA: TGTGCCAGTAGTATAGTAAGTGGTGGGACACGCGTTAACTATGGCTACACCTTC
CDR3 protein: CASSIVSGGTRVNYGYTF

J gene: TRBJ1-4
clone size: NA
D gene: NA
V gene: TRBV18
CDR3 DNA: TGTGCCAGCTCACCACCGGGGGCGGAAAAACTGTTTTTT
CDR3 protein: CASSPPGAEKLFF

J gene: TRBJ2-2
clone size: NA
D gene: NA
V gene: TRBV30
CDR3 DNA: TGTGCCTGGAGTTCCGGACAGCACTCGAACACCGGGGAGCTGTTTTTT
CDR3 protein: CAWSSGQHSNTGELFF

J gene: TRBJ1-5
clone size: NA
D gene: NA
V gene: TRBV11-2
CDR3 DNA: TGTGCCAGCAGCCAGGGACAAATGGCCCAGCATTTT
CDR3 protein: CASSQGQMAQHF

J gene: TRBJ1-2
clone size: NA
D gene: NA
V gene: TRBV27
CDR3 DNA: TGTGCCAGCGCTAAAGCAGGGGCCTGGGTTAACTATGGCTACACCTTC
CDR3 protein: CASAKAGAWVNYGYTF

J gene: TRBJ2-1
clone size: NA
D gene: NA
V gene: TRBV7-8
CDR3 DNA: TGTGCCAGCAGCTTTGGCCCGCGGAATGAGCAGTTCTTC
CDR3 protein: CASSFGPRNEQFF

J gene: TRBJ1-5
clone size: NA
D gene: TRBD1
V gene: TRBV28
CDR3 DNA: TGTGCCAGCAGTCCGATCGCAGGGGGTAATCAGCCCCAGCATTTT
CDR3 protein: CASSPIAGGNQPQHF

J gene: TRBJ1-2
clone size: NA
D gene: NA
V gene: TRBV9
CDR3 DNA: TGTGCCAGCAGCGCAGGCGGGGGTAGGCATGGCTACACCTTC
CDR3 protein: CASSAGGGRHGYTF

J gene: TRBJ2-1
clone size: NA
D gene: TRBD2
V gene: TRBV19
CDR3 DNA: TGTGCCACATCTAGCGGGAGCGCCGATAGGGAGCAGTTCTTC
CDR3 protein: CATSSGSADREQFF

J gene: TRBJ2-3
clone size: NA
D gene: TRBD2
V gene: TRBV4-2
CDR3 DNA: TGTGCCAGCAGCCAAGAAGCCGGATGGACTAGCGCGCAGTATTTT
CDR3 protein: CASSQEAGWTSAQYF

J gene: TRBJ2-6
clone size: NA
D gene: NA
V gene: TRBV4-3
CDR3 DNA: TGCGCCAGCAGCCAAGGACCGGGCTCTGGGGCCAACGTCCTGACTTTC
CDR3 protein: CASSQGPGSGANVLTF

J gene: TRBJ1-5
clone size: once
D gene: NA
V gene: TRBV11-2
CDR3 DNA: TGTGCCAGCAGCCGTAACACCAATCAGCCCCAGCATTTT
CDR3 protein: CASSRNTNQPQHF

J gene: TRBJ2-3
clone size: once
D gene: TRBD2
V gene: TRBV30
CDR3 DNA: TGTGCCTCCGACGAGGGTAGCGGGTATACAGATACGCAGTATTTT
CDR3 protein: CASDEGSGYTDTQYF

J gene: TRBJ2-5
clone size: NA
D gene: TRBD2
V gene: TRBV18
CDR3 DNA: TGTGCCAGCTCACCGCTAGCGGGAGTCTCCGGAGAAGAGACCCAGTACTTC
CDR3 protein: CASSPLAGVSGEETQYF

J gene: TRBJ2-7
clone size: NA
D gene: TRBD2
V gene: TRBV9
CDR3 DNA: TGTGCCAGCAGCGTCGGCGGGAGCGATTACGAGCAGTACTTC
CDR3 protein: CASSVGGSDYEQYF

J gene: TRBJ1-2
clone size: once
D gene: TRBD1
V gene: TRBV28
CDR3 DNA: TGTGCCAGCAGTCTCCGGGACAGTGCTAACTATGGCTACACCTTC
CDR3 protein: CASSLRDSANYGYTF

J gene: TRBJ1-1
clone size: NA
D gene: NA
V gene: TRBV27
CDR3 DNA: TGTGCCAGCAGTTTGCAGGGGAACACTGAAGCTTTCTTT
CDR3 protein: CASSLQGNTEAFF

J gene: TRBJ2-1
clone size: NA
D gene: TRBD2
V gene: TRBV4-1
CDR3 DNA: TGCGCCAGCAGGAACACCGGGACTAGCTACAATGAGCAGTTCTTC
CDR3 protein: CASRNTGTSYNEQFF

J gene: TRBJ2-3
clone size: NA
D gene: TRBD2
V gene: TRBV4-3
CDR3 DNA: TGCGCCAGCAGCCAAGAACCTAGCGGGAGTATCACAGATACGCAGTATTTT
CDR3 protein: CASSQEPSGSITDTQYF

J gene: TRBJ2-7
clone size: once
D gene: NA
V gene: TRBV4-3
CDR3 DNA: TGCGCCAGCAGCCAAGGTGGACAGTCTACCTACGAGCAGTACTTC
CDR3 protein: CASSQGGQSTYEQYF